This TCR beta chain was documented in a study of blood T cells in healthy people across ages. Concerning this clonotype itself: Its antigen is not known.

V lost 6 bases, J lost 10 bases, and 16 bases stayed unmatched. The CDR3 extends over 16 amino acids. Germline CDR1 reads MDHEN; CDR2 reads SYDVKM. Primers used in a second PCR of about 6 to 11 cycles were a sample-barcoded 5' primer and a J-beta primer mix. TCRdb reanalysed the 5' RACE reads using MiXCR and keeps one entry per CDR3 protein. The sample has around 580,000 distinct CDR3 sequences; around 48% are singletons. Overall study results and limits: Naive T cell percentage showed a strong correlation with TCR beta diversity. Greater diversity and more naive CD4+ cells were seen in long-lived donors than in aged donors.

Whenever a sample was processed, at least 6.5 million PBMCs were isolated. Samples each had at least 5.5 micrograms of total RNA extracted. The sequence derives from an older man in good health. Sequences were obtained from blood. The J gene is TRBJ2-1, the V gene TRBV28, with TRBD2 matching 9 bases. CDR3 protein: CASRTWFSGGFGEQFF. CDR3 coding DNA: TGTGCCAGCAGGACGTGGTTCAGCGGGGGGTTTGGGGAGCAGTTCTTC.